The sample holds many counts of the clone carrying this T cell receptor (beta chain). What it binds is unknown. These data come from a study of blood T cells in healthy people across ages. Study-wide results and caveats: Naive T cell percentage strongly correlated with TCR beta diversity.

This CDR3 spans 16 amino acids. The V end was cut by 4 bases, the J end by 5 bases, with 16 bases between. The V gene's germline CDR1 is SGHRS and CDR2 YFSETQ. Primed by a sample-barcoded 5' primer and a J-beta primer mix, a second PCR proceeded for 7 to 11 cycles. TCRdb itself ran the 5' RACE reads through MiXCR, one entry per CDR3 protein. The profile shows 700,000 or so distinct CDR3 sequences, 20% to 25% of them singletons. All donors came from Russia, were Caucasian and healthy, and spanned ages about 6 to 95. The J gene is TRBJ2-6, the V gene TRBV5-1; perhaps TRBD1 as D (6 bases). The sequenced sample consisted of blood. This sequence was found in a man in his 70s in good health. CDR3 bases: TGCGCCAGCAGCGGGGACACCTCCGGCTGGGCCAACGTCCTGACTTTC. This gives the protein CASSGDTSGWANVLTF.